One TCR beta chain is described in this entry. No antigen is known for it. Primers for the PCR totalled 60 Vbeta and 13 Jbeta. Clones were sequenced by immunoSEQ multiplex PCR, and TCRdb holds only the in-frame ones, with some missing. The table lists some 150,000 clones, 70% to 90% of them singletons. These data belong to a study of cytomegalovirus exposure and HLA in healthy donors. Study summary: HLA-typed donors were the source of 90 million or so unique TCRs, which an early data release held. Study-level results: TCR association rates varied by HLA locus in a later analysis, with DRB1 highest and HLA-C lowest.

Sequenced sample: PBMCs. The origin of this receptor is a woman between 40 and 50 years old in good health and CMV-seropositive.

CDR3 in amino acids: CASSGGLVGEQFF. The CDR3 DNA reads TGTGCCAGCAGTGGGGGACTAGTCGGTGAGCAGTTCTTC. The rearrangement joins TRBV28 to TRBJ2-1; TRBD2 matches 8 bases. Germline V gene data show CDR1 as MDHEN and CDR2 as SYDVKM. The CDR3 is 13 amino acids. V lost 5 bases, J lost 9 bases, and 6 bases stayed unmatched.